This TCR beta chain was retrieved from a study of cytomegalovirus exposure and HLA in healthy donors. Study outcomes and limitations: Per a prior analysis, the majority of TCR beta V segments were productive roughly 90% or roughly 30% of the time.

This PCR relied on a set of 60 Vbeta primers and 13 Jbeta primers. TCRdb's copy holds only in-frame clones and misses some; the assay was immunoSEQ multiplex PCR. Of roughly 160,000 clones listed, about four fifths are singletons. Concerning this clone: Antigen specificity is unknown.

The CDR3 loop spans 16 amino acids. Germline V gene sequence: CDR1 SSHAT, CDR2 FNYEAQ (reference sequence). Trimming removed 0 bases from V and 3 bases from J, with 11 bases in between. This clonotype was sampled from a man aged 25 to 45 in good health and CMV-seronegative. Sequencing was done on a sample of PBMCs. The V call is TRBV7-7, the J call TRBJ2-2; perhaps TRBD2 as D (5 bases). CDR3 amino acids: CASSLAPGSHTGELFF. The CDR3 DNA sequence: TGTGCCAGCAGCTTAGCGCCGGGGAGCCACACCGGGGAGCTGTTTTTT. Together with reference TRBV7-7 and TRBJ2-2, the CDR3 gives the full variable domain: GAGVSQSPRYKVTKRGQDVTLRCDPISSHATLYWYQQALGQGPEFLTYFNYEAQPDKSGLPSDRFSAERPEGSISTLTIQRTEQRDSAMYRCASSLAPGSHTGELFFGEGSRLTVL.